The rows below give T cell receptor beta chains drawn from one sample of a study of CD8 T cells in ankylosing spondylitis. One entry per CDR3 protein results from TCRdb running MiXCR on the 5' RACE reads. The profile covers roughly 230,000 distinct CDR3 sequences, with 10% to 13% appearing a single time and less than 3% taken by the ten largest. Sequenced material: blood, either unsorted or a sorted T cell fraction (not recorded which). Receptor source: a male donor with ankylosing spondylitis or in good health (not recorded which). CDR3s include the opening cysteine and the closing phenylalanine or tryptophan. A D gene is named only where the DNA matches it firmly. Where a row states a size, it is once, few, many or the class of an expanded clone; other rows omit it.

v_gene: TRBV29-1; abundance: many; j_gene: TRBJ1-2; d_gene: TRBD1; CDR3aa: CSAPRLEIGTGMGAGGYTF; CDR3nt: TGCAGCGCCCCGAGGCTAGAGATAGGGACAGGGATGGGAGCGGGCGGCTACACCTTC
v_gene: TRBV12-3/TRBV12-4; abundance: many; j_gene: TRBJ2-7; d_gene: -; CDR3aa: CASSQGLAALEQYF; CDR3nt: TGTGCCAGCAGCCAGGGGCTAGCGGCCCTGGAGCAGTACTTC
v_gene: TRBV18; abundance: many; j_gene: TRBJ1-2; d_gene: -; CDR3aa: CASSPPTNYGYTF; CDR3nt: TGTGCCAGCTCACCACCAACTAACTATGGCTACACCTTC
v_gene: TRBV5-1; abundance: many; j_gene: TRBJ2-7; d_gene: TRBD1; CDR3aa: CASSGGTVYEQYF; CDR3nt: TGCGCCAGCAGCGGTGGGACAGTCTACGAGCAGTACTTC
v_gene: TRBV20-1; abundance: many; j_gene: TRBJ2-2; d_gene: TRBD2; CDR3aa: CSASRTSGILNTGELFF; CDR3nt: TGCAGTGCTTCCCGGACTAGCGGGATCCTCAACACCGGGGAGCTGTTTTTT
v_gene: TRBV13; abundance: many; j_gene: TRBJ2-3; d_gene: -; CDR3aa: CASSLRGATDTQYF; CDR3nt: TGTGCCAGCAGCTTACGGGGGGCCACAGATACGCAGTATTTT
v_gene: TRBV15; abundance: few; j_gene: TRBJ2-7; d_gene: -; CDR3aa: CATAPWGSGSYEQYF; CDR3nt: TGTGCCACCGCCCCTTGGGGGAGCGGTTCCTACGAGCAGTACTTC
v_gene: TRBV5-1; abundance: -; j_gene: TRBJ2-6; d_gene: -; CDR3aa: CASSPSFGANVLTF; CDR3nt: TGCGCCAGCAGCCCTAGCTTTGGGGCCAACGTCCTGACTTTC
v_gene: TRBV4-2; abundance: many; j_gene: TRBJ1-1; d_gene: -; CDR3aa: CASSQSLTGTRPEAFF; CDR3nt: TGTGCCAGCAGCCAATCTCTAACCGGGACTAGACCTGAAGCTTTCTTT
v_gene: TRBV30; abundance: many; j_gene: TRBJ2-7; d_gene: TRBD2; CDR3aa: CAWSEGTSGEQYF; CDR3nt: TGTGCCTGGAGTGAAGGGACTAGCGGCGAGCAGTACTTC
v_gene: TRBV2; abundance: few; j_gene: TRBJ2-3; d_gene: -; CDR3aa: CASSGVIEEGDTDTQYF; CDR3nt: TGTGCCAGCAGTGGTGTGATTGAGGAGGGGGACACAGATACGCAGTATTTT
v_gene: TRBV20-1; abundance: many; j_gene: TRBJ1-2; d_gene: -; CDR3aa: CSGAGKVRESGYTF; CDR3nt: TGCAGTGGGGCGGGAAAAGTCAGGGAGAGCGGCTACACCTTC
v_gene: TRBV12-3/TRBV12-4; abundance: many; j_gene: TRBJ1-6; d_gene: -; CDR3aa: CASSRLSNSYNSPLHF; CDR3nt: TGTGCCAGCAGCCGCCTCAGCAACTCCTATAATTCACCCCTCCACTTT
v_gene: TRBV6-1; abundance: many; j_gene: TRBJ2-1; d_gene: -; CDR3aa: CASSRPGLYNEQFF; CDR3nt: TGTGCCAGCAGTCGCCCGGGACTGTACAATGAGCAGTTCTTC
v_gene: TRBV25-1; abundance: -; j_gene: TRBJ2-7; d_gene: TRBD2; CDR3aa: CASSVLAGVEQYF; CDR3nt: TGTGCCAGCAGTGTACTAGCGGGAGTCGAGCAGTACTTC
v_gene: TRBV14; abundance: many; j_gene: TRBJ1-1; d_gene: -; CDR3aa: CASSQDIGAVNTEAFF; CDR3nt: TGTGCCAGCAGCCAAGATATAGGGGCGGTGAACACTGAAGCTTTCTTT
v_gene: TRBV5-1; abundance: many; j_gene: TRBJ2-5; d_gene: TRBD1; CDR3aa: CASSRGQRETQYF; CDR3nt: TGCGCCAGCAGCAGGGGACAGAGAGAGACCCAGTACTTC
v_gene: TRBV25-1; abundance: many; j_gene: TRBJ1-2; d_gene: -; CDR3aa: CASSDSTTYGYTF; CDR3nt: TGTGCCAGCAGTGATTCCACGACCTATGGCTACACCTTC
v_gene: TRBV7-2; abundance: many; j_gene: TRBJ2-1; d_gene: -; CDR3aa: CASSLGINEQFF; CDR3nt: TGTGCCAGCAGCTTAGGAATCAATGAGCAGTTCTTC
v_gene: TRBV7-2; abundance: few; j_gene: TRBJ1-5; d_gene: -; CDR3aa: CASSLAYGFNQPQHF; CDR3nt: TGTGCCAGCAGCTTAGCCTACGGGTTCAATCAGCCCCAGCATTTT
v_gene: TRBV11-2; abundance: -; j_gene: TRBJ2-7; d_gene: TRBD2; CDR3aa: CASSLEGTSGNPYEQYF; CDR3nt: TGTGCCAGCAGCTTAGAGGGGACTAGCGGGAACCCCTACGAGCAGTACTTC
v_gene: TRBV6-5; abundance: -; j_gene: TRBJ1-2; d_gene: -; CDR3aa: CASSYSRGAGYTF; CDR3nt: TGTGCCAGCAGTTACTCTCGAGGGGCTGGCTACACCTTC
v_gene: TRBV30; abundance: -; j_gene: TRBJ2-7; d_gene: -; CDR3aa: CAWNIAGRHEQYF; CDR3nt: TGTGCCTGGAACATCGCAGGGAGACACGAGCAGTACTTC
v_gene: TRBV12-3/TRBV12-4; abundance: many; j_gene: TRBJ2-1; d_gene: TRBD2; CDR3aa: CASKGLAEHNEQFF; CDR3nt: TGTGCCAGTAAGGGACTAGCGGAACACAATGAGCAGTTCTTC
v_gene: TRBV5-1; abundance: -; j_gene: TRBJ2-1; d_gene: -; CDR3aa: CASRAWVSSYNEQFF; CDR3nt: TGCGCCAGCAGAGCTTGGGTAAGCAGCTACAATGAGCAGTTCTTC
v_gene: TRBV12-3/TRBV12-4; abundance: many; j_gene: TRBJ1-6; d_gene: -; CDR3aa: CASSTERLGNSPLHF; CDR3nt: TGTGCCAGCAGTACAGAGAGGCTCGGCAATTCACCCCTCCACTTT
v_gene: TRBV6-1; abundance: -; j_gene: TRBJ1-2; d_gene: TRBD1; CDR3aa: CASAIQQGNPYGYTF; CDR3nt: TGTGCCAGCGCTATCCAACAGGGGAATCCCTATGGCTACACCTTC
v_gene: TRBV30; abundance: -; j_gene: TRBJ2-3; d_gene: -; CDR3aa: CAWSPSPVGTQYF; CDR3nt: TGTGCCTGGAGCCCGTCGCCCGTAGGGACGCAGTATTTT
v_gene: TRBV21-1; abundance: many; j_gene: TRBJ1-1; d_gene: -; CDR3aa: CASSKEVVGTGAFF; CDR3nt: -
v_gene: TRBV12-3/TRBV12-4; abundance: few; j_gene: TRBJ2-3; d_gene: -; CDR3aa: CASSLARVGDTQYF; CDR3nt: TGTGCCAGCAGTTTAGCCAGGGTAGGAGATACGCAGTATTTT
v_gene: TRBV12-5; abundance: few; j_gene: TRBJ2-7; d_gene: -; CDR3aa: CASGPGLRGEQYF; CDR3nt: TGTGCTAGTGGCCCGGGGCTGAGAGGGGAGCAGTACTTC
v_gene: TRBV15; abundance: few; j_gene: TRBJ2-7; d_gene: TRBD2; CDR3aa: CATREPTSGGDYEQYF; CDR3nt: TGTGCCACCAGAGAACCGACTAGCGGGGGGGACTACGAGCAGTACTTC
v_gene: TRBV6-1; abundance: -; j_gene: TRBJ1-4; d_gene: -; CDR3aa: CASSEAQGISNEKLFF; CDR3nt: TGTGCCAGCAGTGAAGCGCAGGGGATCAGTAATGAAAAACTGTTTTTT
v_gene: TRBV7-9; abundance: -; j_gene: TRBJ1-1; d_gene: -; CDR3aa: CASSLEGIEFTEAFF; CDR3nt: TGTGCCAGCAGCTTAGAAGGTATCGAATTCACTGAAGCTTTCTTT
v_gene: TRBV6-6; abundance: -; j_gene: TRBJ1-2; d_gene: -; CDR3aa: CATVNPGGYGYTF; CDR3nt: TGTGCCACCGTGAATCCGGGAGGGTATGGCTACACCTTC
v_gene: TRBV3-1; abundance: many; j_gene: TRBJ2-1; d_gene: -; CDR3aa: CASSQGGPGRINEQFF; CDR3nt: TGTGCCAGCAGCCAAGGGGGGCCGGGACGCATTAATGAGCAGTTCTTC
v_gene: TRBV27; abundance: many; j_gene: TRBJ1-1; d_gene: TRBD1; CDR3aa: CASSFRTGQAFF; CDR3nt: TGTGCCAGCAGTTTCCGGACAGGACAAGCTTTCTTT
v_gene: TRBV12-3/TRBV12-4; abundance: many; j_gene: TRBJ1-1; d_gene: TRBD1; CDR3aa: CATETGTGNTEAFF; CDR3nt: TGTGCCACAGAAACCGGGACAGGGAACACTGAAGCTTTCTTT
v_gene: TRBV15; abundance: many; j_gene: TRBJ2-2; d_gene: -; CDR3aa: CATSRGGGTGELFF; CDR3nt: TGTGCCACCAGCAGGGGAGGGGGAACCGGGGAGCTGTTTTTT
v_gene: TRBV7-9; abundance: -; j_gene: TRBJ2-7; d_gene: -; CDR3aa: CASSPRQSYEQYF; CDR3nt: TGTGCCAGCAGCCCCCGACAGTCCTACGAGCAGTACTTC
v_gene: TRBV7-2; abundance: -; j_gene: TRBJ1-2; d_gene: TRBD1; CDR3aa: CASEGTGGGYGYTF; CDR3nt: TGTGCCAGCGAGGGGACAGGGGGCGGCTATGGCTACACCTTC
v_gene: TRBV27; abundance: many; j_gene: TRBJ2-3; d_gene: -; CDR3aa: CASSWTPSADTQYF; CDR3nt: TGTGCCAGCAGTTGGACTCCTAGCGCAGATACGCAGTATTTT
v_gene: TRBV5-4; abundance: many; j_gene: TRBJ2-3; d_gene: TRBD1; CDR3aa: CASRSKGQSTDTQYF; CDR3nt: TGTGCCAGCAGGTCGAAGGGACAGAGCACAGATACGCAGTATTTT
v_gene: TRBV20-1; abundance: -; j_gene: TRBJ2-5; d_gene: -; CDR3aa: CSARAGRLLRQETQYF; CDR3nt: TGCAGTGCTAGAGCGGGCAGACTCCTTAGGCAAGAGACCCAGTACTTC
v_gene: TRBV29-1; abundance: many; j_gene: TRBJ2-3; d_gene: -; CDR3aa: CSVPPGGSGTDTQYF; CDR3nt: TGCAGCGTTCCCCCGGGGGGCAGCGGAACAGATACGCAGTATTTT
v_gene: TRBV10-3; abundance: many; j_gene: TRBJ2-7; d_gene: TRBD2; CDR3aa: CAIRGGSGEQYF; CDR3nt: TGTGCCATCAGGGGAGGTAGCGGGGAGCAGTACTTC
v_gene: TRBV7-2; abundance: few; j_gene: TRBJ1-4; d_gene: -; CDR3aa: CASSLGGLLNEKLFF; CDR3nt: TGTGCCAGCAGCTTGGGCGGGCTCCTTAATGAAAAACTGTTTTTT
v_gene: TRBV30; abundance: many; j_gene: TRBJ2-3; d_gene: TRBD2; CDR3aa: CAWSGGVSTDTQYF; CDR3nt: TGTGCCTGGAGCGGGGGGGTGAGCACAGATACGCAGTATTTT